Shown below are 8 T cell receptor beta chains from a single sample sequenced in a study of response to subunit inactivated influenza vaccine. TCRdb redid the calling of the RT-PCR reads with MiXCR, one entry per CDR3 protein. The sample lists hundreds of thousands of distinct CDR3 sequences, around 9.9% occurring once. Material: PBMCs from blood, obtained about 6 weeks after vaccination. These receptors were obtained from a man aged 50 to 59 who received an inactivated influenza vaccine.

This clonotype has at least ten counts. The CDR3 sequence: CASSLMETQYF. The CDR3, as DNA: TGTGCCAGCAGCTTAATGGAGACCCAGTACTTC. This chain connects TRBV7-8 to TRBJ2-5; D call uncertain. The CDR3 runs to 11 residues. V shed 2 bases and J shed 5 bases, with 3 bases lying between them. CDR1 is SGHVS and CDR2 is FQNEAQ in the germline V gene.

V is TRBV6-1 and J is TRBJ1-4, with D uncertain. Germline V gene lookup returns CDR1 MNHNS and CDR2 SASEGT. V was pared by 6 bases and J by 8 bases, with 10 bases between. There are 12 residues in the CDR3. This CDR3 reads CASSADGEKLFF. The CDR3 DNA sequence: TGTGCCAGCAGCGCTGATGGGGAAAAACTGTTTTTT.

The gene calls are TRBV6-5 and TRBJ1-1; maybe TRBD1 (6 bases). CDR1 and CDR2 (germline): MNHEY, SVGAGI. V was cut by 4 bases and J by 10 bases, with 16 bases left in between. CDR3 length: 13 amino acids. The CDR3 protein is CASSSTPQGRAFF. In DNA form, the CDR3 reads TGTGCCAGCAGTTCTACCCCACAGGGAAGAGCTTTCTTT.

The V call is TRBV20-1, the J call TRBJ2-7; D gene ambiguous. Per the germline V gene, CDR1 is DFQATT and CDR2 is SNEGSKA (reference sequence). This CDR3 has 15 residues. The V end lost 2 bases, the J end lost 1 base, and 15 bases lay between the germline ends. The CDR3 spells CSARRARFQSYEQYF. CDR3 nucleotides: TGCAGTGCTAGAAGGGCTAGGTTTCAATCCTACGAGCAGTACTTC.

This clonotype was recorded at least ten times. The chain has TRBV20-1 and TRBJ1-5; maybe TRBD1 (5 bases). The germline gives CDR1 DFQATT, CDR2 SNEGSKA (reference sequence). With 0 bases removed from V and 7 bases from J, the gap between germline ends came to 13 bases. The CDR3 has 14 amino acids. The CDR3 region has the DNA TGCAGTGCTAGAGATCGGGCAGGGACCCAGCCCCAGCATTTT. This gives the protein CSARDRAGTQPQHF.

V and J are TRBV20-1 and TRBJ2-5; 8 bases are a match to TRBD2. V gave up 4 bases and J gave up 5 bases; unmatched junction bases: 9. Germline CDR1 reads DFQATT; CDR2 reads SNEGSKA (reference sequence). The CDR3 length is 14 residues. Here the CDR3 DNA reads TGCAGTGCTAATACCGGGACTAGGAGGGAGACCCAGTACTTC. Residues: CSANTGTRRETQYF.

The chain recombines TRBV5-6 with TRBJ2-2, with D possibly matching TRBD2 (7 bases). V shed 7 bases and J shed 5 bases, with 18 bases lying between them. CDR3 length equals 15 residues. From germline, CDR1 is SGHDT and CDR2 YYEEEE. The CDR3 protein is CASSLGGGLTGELFF. The CDR3 DNA is TGTGCCAGCTCCCTAGGGGGGGGCCTGACCGGGGAGCTGTTTTTT.

This clonotype was seen ten or more times. This chain links TRBV6-5 with TRBJ2-6; no firm D call. The V end lost 3 bases, the J end lost 2 bases, and 8 bases lay between the germline ends. Germline CDR1 reads MNHEY; CDR2 reads SVGAGI. This CDR3 spans 15 amino acids. The CDR3 sequence: CASSYEMAGANVLTF. CDR3 bases: TGTGCCAGCAGTTATGAGATGGCTGGGGCCAACGTCCTGACTTTC.